The sequence of this T cell receptor beta chain was determined in a study of beta chain features in type 1 diabetes. Study-level findings and limits: All four CD4+ subsets of Type 1 diabetes patients contained TCRB CDR3s that were moderately but significantly shorter.

Sequencing targeted expressed TCRB transcripts, as all isolated RNA had been reverse transcribed. Repertoires were generated with immunoSEQ multiplex PCR, while TCRdb's copy carries only in-frame clones and drops some. The table records 200,000 to 250,000 clones, roughly 13% of them present only once. Notes on this clone: What it binds is not known.

The CDR3 is 15 amino acids. Germline V gene data show CDR1 as SGHTA and CDR2 as FQGNSA. V dropped 6 bases and J dropped 0 bases, with 13 bases sitting between them. Material: naive CD4+ T cells from blood. The clonotype was recovered from a man aged 30-40 years with type 1 diabetes. The V and J genes are TRBV7-2 and TRBJ2-3; D may be TRBD1 (6 bases). CDR3 nucleotides: TGTGCCAGCAGACCTAGACAGGCCAGCACAGATACGCAGTATTTT. This encodes CASRPRQASTDTQYF.